These 3 T cell receptor beta chains were all obtained from the same sample, sequenced in a study of T cell clusters in autoimmune cytopenias. TRB was amplified by touch-down multiplex PCR, primer pools A and B combined. One entry per CDR3 protein, without DNA, is what TCRdb gives after re-calling the multiplex PCR reads. The listing records over 5,500 distinct CDR3 sequences. TRB amplification used approximately 0.25 ug of peripheral blood genomic DNA. These data are also associated with another study on T cell repertoires in aging, cancer and after chemotherapy.

The sequencing input was peripheral blood. The receptors shown here come from a human donor in good health.

J is TRBJ2-2 and V is TRBV7-9. Germline CDR1 is SEHNR and CDR2 is FQNEAQ (reference sequence). This CDR3 region has 12 residues. The CDR3 region is CASSLETGELFF.

Frequency places this clonotype as medium-sized. This chain uses TRBV6-1 with TRBJ2-5; TCRdb names TRBD1, which stays unverified in the absence of DNA. Germline loops: CDR1 MNHNS, CDR2 SASEGT. The CDR3 has 14 amino acids. CDR3: CASSADRGRETQYF.

V usage is TRBV7-2 and J usage is TRBJ2-3; TCRdb outputs TRBD1, but without DNA this stays unchecked. Germline assignment: CDR1 SGHTA and CDR2 FQGNSA. The CDR3 is 14 residues long. CDR3 sequence reads: CASSFTGGRDTQYF.